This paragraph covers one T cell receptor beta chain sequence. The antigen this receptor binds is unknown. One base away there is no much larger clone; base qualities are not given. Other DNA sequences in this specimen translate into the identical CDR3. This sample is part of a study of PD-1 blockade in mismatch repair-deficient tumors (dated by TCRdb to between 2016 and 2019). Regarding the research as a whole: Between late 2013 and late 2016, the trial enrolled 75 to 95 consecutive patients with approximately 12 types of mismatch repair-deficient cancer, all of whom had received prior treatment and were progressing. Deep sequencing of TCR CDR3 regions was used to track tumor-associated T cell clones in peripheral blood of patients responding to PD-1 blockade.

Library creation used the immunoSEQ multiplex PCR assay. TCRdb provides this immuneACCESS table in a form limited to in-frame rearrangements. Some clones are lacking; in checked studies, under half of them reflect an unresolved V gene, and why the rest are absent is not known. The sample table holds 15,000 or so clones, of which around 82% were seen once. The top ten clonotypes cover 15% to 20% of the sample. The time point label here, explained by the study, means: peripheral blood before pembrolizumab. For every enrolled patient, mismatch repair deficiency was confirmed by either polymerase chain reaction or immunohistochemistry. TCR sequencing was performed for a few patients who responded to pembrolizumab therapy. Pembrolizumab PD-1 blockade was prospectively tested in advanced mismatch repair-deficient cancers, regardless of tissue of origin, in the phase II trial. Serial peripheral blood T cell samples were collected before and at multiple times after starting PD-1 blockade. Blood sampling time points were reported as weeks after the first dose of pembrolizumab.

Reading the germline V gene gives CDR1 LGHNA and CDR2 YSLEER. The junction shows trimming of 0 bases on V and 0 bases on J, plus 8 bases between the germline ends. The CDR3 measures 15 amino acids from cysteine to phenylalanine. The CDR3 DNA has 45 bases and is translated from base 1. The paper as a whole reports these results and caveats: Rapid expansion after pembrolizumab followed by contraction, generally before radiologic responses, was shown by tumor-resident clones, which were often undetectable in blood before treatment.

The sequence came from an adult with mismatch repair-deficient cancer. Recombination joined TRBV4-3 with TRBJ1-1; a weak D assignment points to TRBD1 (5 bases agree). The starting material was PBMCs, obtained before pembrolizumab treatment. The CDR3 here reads CASSQDPGMNTEAFF. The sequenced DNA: TGCGCCAGCAGCCAAGATCCAGGGATGAACACTGAAGCTTTCTTT.